This TCR beta chain was identified during a study of CD8+CD57+ T cells in acquired aplastic anemia. Study-level background: Roughly 3 ug was the average amount of DNA from sorted CD4+ and CD8+ cells. Mean read depth for CD4+ cells from healthy donors was around 9.9 million. Findings of the study overall: In CD8+ cells, Simpson's diversity showed no significant difference between patients and controls. Researchers report that around 30 CD8+ CDR3 sequences appeared in both patients and controls.

CDR3 and TCR beta VDJ profiling relied on genomic DNA as the template. A single record per CDR3 protein comes from TCRdb applying MiXCR to the reads. Found here are around 190,000 distinct CDR3 sequences, about half of them singletons; the top ten hold roughly 15%. As for this clonotype: Its target is unknown.

This CDR3 contains 16 residues. The V gene lost 0 bases and the J gene lost 7 bases, with 16 bases spanning the gap. Germline V CDR1 and CDR2: DFQATT, SNEGSKA (reference sequence). The sample consisted of sorted CD4+, CD8+, or CD8+CD57+ T cells (not recorded which) from PBMCs. The chain recombines TRBV20-1 with TRBJ1-6; D unresolved. The source is a human donor in good health, serving as a control. CDR3 bases: TGCAGTGCTAGAGATCTTAGGTTACTGGGGAATTCACCCCTCCACTTT. It specifies CSARDLRLLGNSPLHF.